This T cell receptor beta chain is drawn from a study of control samples from healthy donors and cancer patients. The data were produced by immunoSEQ multiplex PCR, yet TCRdb's version contains in-frame clones alone and is incomplete. Found here are approximately 150,000 clones, 80% to 95% of them singletons; the top ten hold 0.55% to 0.7%. The source material was blood. This receptor was obtained from a woman aged 25 to 39 in good health.

CDR3 coding DNA: TGTGCCAGCAGGGAAGGTATCGGGGAGCTGTTTTTT. Residues: CASREGIGELFF. The chain combines TRBV3-1 (or the pseudogene TRBV3-2) with TRBJ2-2; D ambiguous. This CDR3 spans 12 amino acids. V shed 6 bases and J shed 7 bases, with 9 bases lying between them. Germline CDR1 LGHDT, CDR2 YNNKEL (reference sequence).